This T cell receptor (beta chain) was retrieved from a study of identifying expanded T cells in peripheral blood. Study conclusions and caveats: Approximately two-week clone count variance significantly increased as total template count grew. About 1.2 clones differed between technical replicates, versus roughly 16 and 20 over time.

Trimming cost V 7 bases and J 10 bases, with 13 bases left between them. The CDR3 totals 11 residues. Germline loops: CDR1 SQVTM, CDR2 ANQGSEA. The table lists this clone with a count of one. The antigen is not known. Profiling relied on immunoSEQ multiplex PCR, and the TCRdb table lists in-frame clones only, not all of them. The sample has approximately 120,000 clones, 88% seen once. The sample was blood. The receptor was derived from a person aged 18-69 years in good health. V usage is TRBV29-1 and J usage is TRBJ1-4; D unclear. The CDR3 here is CSGVGGGKLFF. For the CDR3, the DNA is TGCAGCGGTGTGGGCGGAGGAAAACTGTTTTTT.